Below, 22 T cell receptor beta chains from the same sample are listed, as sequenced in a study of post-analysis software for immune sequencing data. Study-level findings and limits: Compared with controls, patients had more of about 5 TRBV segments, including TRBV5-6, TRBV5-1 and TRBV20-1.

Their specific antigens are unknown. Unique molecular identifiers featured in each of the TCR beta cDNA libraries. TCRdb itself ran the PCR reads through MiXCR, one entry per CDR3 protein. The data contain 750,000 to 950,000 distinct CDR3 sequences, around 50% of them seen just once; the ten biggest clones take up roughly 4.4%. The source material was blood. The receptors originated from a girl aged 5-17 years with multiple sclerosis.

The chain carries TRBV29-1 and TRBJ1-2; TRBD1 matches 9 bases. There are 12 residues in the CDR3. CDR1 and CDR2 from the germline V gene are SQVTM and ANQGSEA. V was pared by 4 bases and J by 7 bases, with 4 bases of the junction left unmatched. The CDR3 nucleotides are TGCAGCGTTGGGGAACAGGGGGCTGGCTACACCTTC. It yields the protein CSVGEQGAGYTF.

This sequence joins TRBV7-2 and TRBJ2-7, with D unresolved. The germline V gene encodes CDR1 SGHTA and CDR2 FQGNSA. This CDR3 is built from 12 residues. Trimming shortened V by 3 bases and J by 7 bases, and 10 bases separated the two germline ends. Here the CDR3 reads CASSFWGQEQYF. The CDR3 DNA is TGTGCCAGCAGCTTCTGGGGTCAAGAGCAGTACTTC.

CDR3 in DNA: TGTGCCAGCTCTCACGGGACAGACTATGGCTACACCTTC. Protein sequence: CASSHGTDYGYTF. The chain links TRBV6-5 to TRBJ1-2, with TRBD1 matching 7 bases. This CDR3 has 13 amino acids. With 8 bases clipped from V and 3 bases from J, the junction kept 6 bases outside the gene matches. The germline V gene has CDR1 MNHEY and CDR2 SVGAGI.

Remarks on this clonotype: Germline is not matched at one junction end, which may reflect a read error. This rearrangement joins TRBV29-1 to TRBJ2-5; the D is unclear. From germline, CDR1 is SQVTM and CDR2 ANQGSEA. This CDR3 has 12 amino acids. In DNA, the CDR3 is TGCAGCGTCTCACTTATAGAGGAGACCCGGTACTTC. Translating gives CSVSLIEETRYF.

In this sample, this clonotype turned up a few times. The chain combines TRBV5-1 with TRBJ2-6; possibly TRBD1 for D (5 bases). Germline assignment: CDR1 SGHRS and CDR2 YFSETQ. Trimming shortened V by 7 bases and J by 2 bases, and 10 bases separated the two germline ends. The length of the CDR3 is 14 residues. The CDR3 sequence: CASGQGTGANVLTF. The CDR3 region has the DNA TGCGCCAGCGGGCAGGGTACTGGGGCCAACGTCCTGACTTTC.

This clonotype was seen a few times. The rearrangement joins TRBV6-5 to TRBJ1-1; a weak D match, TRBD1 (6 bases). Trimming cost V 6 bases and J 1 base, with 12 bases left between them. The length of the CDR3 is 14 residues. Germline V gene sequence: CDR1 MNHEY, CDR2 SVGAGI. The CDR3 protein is CASSHRVRNTEAFF. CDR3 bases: TGTGCCAGCAGCCACAGGGTCCGGAACACTGAAGCTTTCTTT.

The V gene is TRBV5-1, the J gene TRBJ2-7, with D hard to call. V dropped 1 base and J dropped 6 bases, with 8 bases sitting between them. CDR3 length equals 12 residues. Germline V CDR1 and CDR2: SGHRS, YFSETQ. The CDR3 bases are TGCGCCAGCAGCTTGTTCAAGGGCGAGCAGTACTTC. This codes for CASSLFKGEQYF.

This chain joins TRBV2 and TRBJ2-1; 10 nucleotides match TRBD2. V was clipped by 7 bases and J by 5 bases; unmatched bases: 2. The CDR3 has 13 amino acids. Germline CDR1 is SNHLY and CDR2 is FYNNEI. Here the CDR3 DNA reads TGTGCCAGCAAAGGACTAGCGGACAATGAGCAGTTCTTC. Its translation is CASKGLADNEQFF. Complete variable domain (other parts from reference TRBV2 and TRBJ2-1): EPEVTQTPSHQVTQMGQEVILRCVPISNHLYFYWYRQILGQKVEFLVSFYNNEISEKSEIFDDQFSVERPDGSNFTLKIRSTKLEDSAMYFCASKGLADNEQFFGPGTRLTVL.

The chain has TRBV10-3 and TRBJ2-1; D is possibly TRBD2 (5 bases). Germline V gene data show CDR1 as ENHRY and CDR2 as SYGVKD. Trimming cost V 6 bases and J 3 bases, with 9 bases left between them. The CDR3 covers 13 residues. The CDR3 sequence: CAISRDIYNEQFF. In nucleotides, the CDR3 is TGTGCCATCAGCCGGGATATCTACAATGAGCAGTTCTTC.

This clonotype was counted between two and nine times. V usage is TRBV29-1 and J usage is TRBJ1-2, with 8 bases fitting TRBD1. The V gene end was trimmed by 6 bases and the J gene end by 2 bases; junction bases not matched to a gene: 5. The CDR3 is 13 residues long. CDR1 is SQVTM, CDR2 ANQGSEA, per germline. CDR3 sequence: CSVTGGENYGYTF. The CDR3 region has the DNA TGCAGCGTCACAGGGGGGGAGAACTATGGCTACACCTTC. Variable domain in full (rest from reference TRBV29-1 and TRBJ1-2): SAVISQKPSRDICQRGTSLTIQCQVDSQVTMMFWYRQQPGQSLTLIATANQGSEATYESGFVIDKFPISRPNLTFSTLTVSNMSPEDSSIYLCSVTGGENYGYTFGSGTRLTVV.

The CDR3 protein is CASSLGLAGGLIRETQYF. CDR3 in DNA: TGTGCCAGCAGCTTAGGACTAGCGGGCGGTTTGATCCGGGAGACCCAGTACTTC. The chain combines TRBV7-9 with TRBJ2-5; 10 bases align to TRBD2. Germline assignment: CDR1 SEHNR and CDR2 FQNEAQ (reference sequence). The V segment lost 1 base and the J segment 5 bases; nucleotides outside the gene matches: 13. CDR3 length: 18 amino acids.

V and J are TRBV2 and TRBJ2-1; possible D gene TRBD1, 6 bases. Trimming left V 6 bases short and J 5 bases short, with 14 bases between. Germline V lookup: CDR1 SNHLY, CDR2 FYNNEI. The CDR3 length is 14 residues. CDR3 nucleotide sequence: TGTGCCAGCAGGTATCCGGGACAAAACAATGAGCAGTTCTTC. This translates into CASRYPGQNNEQFF.

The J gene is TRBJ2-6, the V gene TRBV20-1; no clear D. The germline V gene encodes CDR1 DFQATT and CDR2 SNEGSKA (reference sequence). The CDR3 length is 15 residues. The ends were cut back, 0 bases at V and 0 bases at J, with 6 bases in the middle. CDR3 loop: CSARDEYSGANVLTF. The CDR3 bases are TGCAGTGCTAGAGATGAGTACTCTGGGGCCAACGTCCTGACTTTC.

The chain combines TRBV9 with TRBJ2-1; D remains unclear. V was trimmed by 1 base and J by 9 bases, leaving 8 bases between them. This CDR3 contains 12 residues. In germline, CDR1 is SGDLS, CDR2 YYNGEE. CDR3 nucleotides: TGTGCCAGCAGCGTACCCGGGTTTGAGCAGTTCTTC. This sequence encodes CASSVPGFEQFF.

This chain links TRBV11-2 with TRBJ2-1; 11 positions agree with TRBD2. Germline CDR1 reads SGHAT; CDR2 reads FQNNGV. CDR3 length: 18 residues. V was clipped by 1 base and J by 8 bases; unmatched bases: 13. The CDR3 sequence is CASSLGPQLAGVAHEQFF. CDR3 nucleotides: TGTGCCAGCAGCTTAGGCCCTCAACTAGCGGGAGTGGCCCATGAGCAGTTCTTC. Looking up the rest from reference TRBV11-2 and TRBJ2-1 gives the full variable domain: EAGVAQSPRYKIIEKRQSVAFWCNPISGHATLYWYQQILGQGPKLLIQFQNNGVVDDSQLPKDRFSAERLKGVDSTLKIQPAKLEDSAVYLCASSLGPQLAGVAHEQFFGPGTRLTVL.

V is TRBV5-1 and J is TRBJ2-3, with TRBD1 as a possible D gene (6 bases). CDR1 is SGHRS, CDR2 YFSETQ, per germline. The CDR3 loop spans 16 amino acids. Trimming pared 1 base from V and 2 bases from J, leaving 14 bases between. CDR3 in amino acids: CASSLTGRGSTDTQYF. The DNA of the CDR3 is TGCGCCAGCAGCTTGACCGGCAGGGGATCCACAGATACGCAGTATTTT.

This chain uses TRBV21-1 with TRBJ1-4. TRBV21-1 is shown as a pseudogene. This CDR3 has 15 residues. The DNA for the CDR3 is TGTGCCAGCAGCAGCCGAGTGATTCGCAATGAAAAACTGTTTTTT. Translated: CASSSRVIRNEKLFF.

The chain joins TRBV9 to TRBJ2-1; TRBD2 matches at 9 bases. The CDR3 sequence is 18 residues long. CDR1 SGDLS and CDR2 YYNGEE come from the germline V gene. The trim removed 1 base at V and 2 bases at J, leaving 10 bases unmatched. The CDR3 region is CASSVWVAGGPPYNEQFF. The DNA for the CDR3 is TGTGCCAGCAGCGTATGGGTCGCGGGGGGGCCCCCCTACAATGAGCAGTTCTTC.

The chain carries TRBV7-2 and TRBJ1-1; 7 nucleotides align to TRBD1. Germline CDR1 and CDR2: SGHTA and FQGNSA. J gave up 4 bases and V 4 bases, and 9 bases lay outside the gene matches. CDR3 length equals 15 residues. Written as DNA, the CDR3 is TGTGCCAGCAGCTACTCCGTACAGGGGATCACTGAAGCTTTCTTT. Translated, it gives CASSYSVQGITEAFF.

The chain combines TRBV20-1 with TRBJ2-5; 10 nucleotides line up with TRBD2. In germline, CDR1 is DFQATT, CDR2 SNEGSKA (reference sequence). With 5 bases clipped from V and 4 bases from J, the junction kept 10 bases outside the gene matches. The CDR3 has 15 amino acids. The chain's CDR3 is CSAQGEREGLETQYF. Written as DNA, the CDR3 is TGCAGTGCTCAAGGGGAGCGGGAGGGCCTAGAGACCCAGTACTTC.

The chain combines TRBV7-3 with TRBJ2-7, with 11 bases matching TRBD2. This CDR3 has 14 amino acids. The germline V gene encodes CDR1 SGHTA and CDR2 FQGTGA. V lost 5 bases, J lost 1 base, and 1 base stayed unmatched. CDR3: CASSPSGRSYEQYF. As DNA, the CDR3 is TGTGCCAGCAGCCCTAGCGGGAGGTCCTACGAGCAGTACTTC.

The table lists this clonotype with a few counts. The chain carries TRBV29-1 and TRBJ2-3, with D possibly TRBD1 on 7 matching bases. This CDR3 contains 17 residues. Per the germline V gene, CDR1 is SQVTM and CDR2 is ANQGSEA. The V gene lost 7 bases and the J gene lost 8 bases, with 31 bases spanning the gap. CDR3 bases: TGCAGCGCCCGGAGGCCCACAGGGGAGAGGGGGGCCGGTACGCAGTATTTT. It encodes CSARRPTGERGAGTQYF.